This T cell receptor beta chain stems from a study of T cell changes during pregnancy in multiple sclerosis. The CDR3 is 15 residues long. In germline, CDR1 is SGHRS, CDR2 YFSETQ. Unmatched junction bases numbered 16, after V lost 4 bases and J lost 9 bases. This table comes from immunoSEQ multiplex PCR, and its TCRdb copy is limited to in-frame clones, with some not included. The sample has about 93,000 clones; about 91% are singletons. The V call is TRBV5-1, the J call TRBJ2-7, with 7 bases lining up with TRBD1. The sequencing here drew on peripheral blood, taken before pregnancy. The receptor's source is a female donor with multiple sclerosis, enrolled in a pregnancy study. As DNA, the CDR3 is TGCGCCAGCAGCCAGGTAGAGGGGGCGGTCCTGGGGCAGTACTTC. This codes for CASSQVEGAVLGQYF.